One sample yielded the 32 T cell receptor beta chains listed below, sequenced in a study of fetal regulatory T cell absence and autoimmunity. Measured with immunoSEQ multiplex PCR; TCRdb has only the in-frame clones, and not every one. The table has 95,000 or so clones, roughly 78% seen once; the top ten hold roughly 2%. Sequencing input: pancreas tissue. The receptors derive from a male donor with IPEX syndrome.

The V call is TRBV5-8, the J call TRBJ2-7, with 10 bases identical to TRBD2. J lost 0 bases, V lost 4 bases, and 7 bases had no gene match. The CDR3 is 16 amino acids. Germline CDR1 is SGHTS and CDR2 is YDEGEE. CDR3 sequence (DNA): TGTGCCAGCAGCGCGAGAAGGACTAGCGGCTCCTACGAGCAGTACTTC. Translation gives CASSARRTSGSYEQYF.

The chain uses TRBV6-1 and TRBJ1-1, with D hard to call. From germline, CDR1 is MNHNS and CDR2 SASEGT. CDR3 length: 18 amino acids. V dropped 4 bases and J dropped 0 bases, with 21 bases sitting between them. CDR3 nucleotides: TGTGCCAGCAGTGCCGCCCTGGACTCCCTCCTCATGAACACTGAAGCTTTCTTT. Translated, it gives CASSAALDSLLMNTEAFF.

This clone was recorded a few times. CDR3 coding DNA: TGTGCCAGCAGCGGACTAGCGGACAATGAGCAGTTCTTC. Amino acids: CASSGLADNEQFF. The rearrangement uses TRBV9 and TRBJ2-1; the match to TRBD2 covers 9 bases. The germline gives CDR1 SGDLS, CDR2 YYNGEE. The CDR3 totals 13 residues. V was clipped by 3 bases and J by 5 bases; unmatched bases: 0.

This chain links TRBV5-1 with TRBJ2-1, with 7 bases identical to TRBD2. This CDR3 comprises 13 residues. CDR1 and CDR2 from the germline V gene are SGHRS and YFSETQ. Germline trimming cut 1 base from V and 7 bases from J; bases unmatched to any gene: 2. In DNA form, the CDR3 reads TGCGCCAGCAGCTTGACTAGCGTTAATGAGCAGTTCTTC. This encodes CASSLTSVNEQFF.

This clone was seen a few times. This chain links TRBV4-1 with TRBJ1-3; TRBD1 is a possible D gene (6 bases). Trimming removed 4 bases at V and 0 bases at J, with 13 bases between. CDR3 size: 16 residues. In germline, CDR1 is MGHRA, CDR2 YSYEKL. The CDR3 spells CASSPDSQSSGNTIYF. The CDR3, as DNA: TGCGCCAGCAGCCCGGACAGTCAGAGCTCTGGAAACACCATATATTTT.

This chain joins TRBV4-1 and TRBJ2-7; no firm D call. Germline lookup yields CDR1 MGHRA and CDR2 YSYEKL. V was pared by 4 bases and J by 4 bases, with 11 bases between. This CDR3 region has 13 residues. The DNA for the CDR3 is TGCGCCAGCAGCCGCCCCACCGGGTACGAGCAGTACTTC. Its translation is CASSRPTGYEQYF.

To note about this clone: Other DNA sequences in the same sample also yield this CDR3. This sequence joins TRBV7-2 and TRBJ2-7; D uncertain. Trimming pared 0 bases from V and 4 bases from J, leaving 7 bases between. This CDR3 contains 13 residues. Per germline, CDR1 SGHTA and CDR2 FQGNSA. CDR3 coding DNA: TGTGCCAGCAGCTTAGCGCGCGGATACGAGCAGTACTTC. Residues: CASSLARGYEQYF.

The rearrangement uses TRBV7-9 and TRBJ1-3; D is perhaps TRBD1 (5 bases). Germline values: CDR1 SEHNR, CDR2 FQNEAQ (reference sequence). The CDR3 runs to 16 residues. Trimming cost V 2 bases and J 0 bases, with 11 bases left between them. The CDR3 protein is CASSLQGGVSGNTIYF. The CDR3 DNA reads TGTGCCAGCAGCTTACAGGGTGGGGTCTCTGGAAACACCATATATTTT. The whole variable domain, remainder taken from reference TRBV7-9 and TRBJ1-3, is DTGVSQNPRHKITKRGQNVTFRCDPISEHNRLYWYRQTLGQGPEFLTYFQNEAQLEKSRLLSDRFSAERPKGSFSTLEIQRTEQGDSAMYLCASSLQGGVSGNTIYFGEGSWLTVV.

The chain combines TRBV4-3 with TRBJ2-5; 9 positions match TRBD2. Losses at the gene ends were 3 bases for V and 6 bases for J; bases not matched to a gene: 8. Germline CDR1 reads LGHNA; CDR2 reads YSLEER. The CDR3 is made up of 15 amino acids. CDR3 in amino acids: CASSQTTTSGQTQYF. In DNA, the CDR3 is TGCGCCAGCAGCCAGACGACGACTAGCGGCCAGACCCAGTACTTC.

The chain employs TRBV30 and TRBJ1-2, with TRBD1 as a possible D gene (5 bases). V lost 3 bases and J 0 bases, leaving 8 bases between the germline ends. The CDR3 is made up of 13 amino acids. Germline V CDR1 and CDR2: GTSNPN, SVGIG (reference sequence). CDR3 sequence: CAWRGPPNYGYTF. The CDR3 DNA sequence: TGTGCCTGGAGGGGACCCCCTAACTATGGCTACACCTTC.

The rearrangement uses TRBV9 and TRBJ2-5, with 8 bases identical to TRBD2. The CDR3 sequence is 14 residues long. Germline trimming cut 4 bases from V and 0 bases from J; bases unmatched to any gene: 2. The V gene's germline CDR1 is SGDLS and CDR2 YYNGEE. CDR3 sequence: CASSPGLDQETQYF. The CDR3 bases are TGTGCCAGCAGCCCGGGACTAGACCAAGAGACCCAGTACTTC. The full variable domain, completed using reference TRBV9 and TRBJ2-5, is DSGVTQTPKHLITATGQRVTLRCSPRSGDLSVYWYQQSLDQGLQFLIQYYNGEERAKGNILERFSAQQFPDLHSELNLSSLELGDSALYFCASSPGLDQETQYFGPGTRLLVL.

V is TRBV5-8 and J is TRBJ2-1; weak D call: TRBD2 (6 bases). V lost 6 bases, J lost 7 bases, and 20 bases lay in between. Per germline, CDR1 SGHTS and CDR2 YDEGEE. The CDR3 contains 15 residues. CDR3 loop: CASTGGDAGRNEQFF. CDR3 nucleotides: TGTGCCAGCACTGGAGGGGACGCGGGAAGAAATGAGCAGTTCTTC.

V usage is TRBV19 and J usage is TRBJ1-5; D might be TRBD1 (6 bases). The CDR3 runs to 14 residues. V lost 5 bases and J 3 bases, leaving 11 bases between the germline ends. The germline CDR1 and CDR2 sequences are LNHDA and SQIVND (reference sequence). DNA of the CDR3: TGTGCCAGTAGTCCCCGGGACACCAATCAGCCCCAGCATTTT. It yields the protein CASSPRDTNQPQHF. Full variable domain (remainder filled in from reference TRBV19 and TRBJ1-5): DGGITQSPKYLFRKEGQNVTLSCEQNLNHDAMYWYRQDPGQGLRLIYYSQIVNDFQKGDIAEGYSVSREKKESFPLTVTSAQKNPTAFYLCASSPRDTNQPQHFGDGTRLSIL.

The chain has TRBV5-8 and TRBJ2-7; 9 nucleotides match TRBD2. The CDR3 extends over 17 amino acids. V dropped 0 bases and J dropped 1; count of bases not matched to a gene: 8. Germline loops: CDR1 SGHTS, CDR2 YDEGEE. CDR3 sequence reads: CASSLGLAGLASYEQYF. The CDR3 DNA reads TGTGCCAGCAGCTTGGGTCTAGCGGGGCTAGCATCCTACGAGCAGTACTTC.

The chain employs TRBV6-5 and TRBJ2-1, with a tentative D call TRBD2 (6 bases). V lost 2 bases and J 6 bases, leaving 11 bases between the germline ends. The germline V gene encodes CDR1 MNHEY and CDR2 SVGAGI. The CDR3 is 14 residues long. DNA of the CDR3: TGTGCCAGCAGTTACGGGGGGTTCGGCAATGAGCAGTTCTTC. It yields the protein CASSYGGFGNEQFF.

This clone came up a few times. V is TRBV7-9 and J is TRBJ2-5, with a weak D call TRBD2 (5 bases). CDR3 length: 14 amino acids. Trimming pared 3 bases from V and 2 bases from J, leaving 10 bases between. Germline CDR1 SEHNR, CDR2 FQNEAQ (reference sequence). CDR3 sequence (DNA): TGTGCCAGCAGCTTTCGAGCGGAGCAAGAGACCCAGTACTTC. It encodes CASSFRAEQETQYF.

The count of this clone is one. V is TRBV7-9 and J is TRBJ2-7; D is undetermined. Germline lookup yields CDR1 SEHNR and CDR2 FQNEAQ (reference sequence). Trimming pared 5 bases from V and 1 base from J, leaving 12 bases between. The CDR3 loop spans 14 amino acids. The CDR3 spells CASSPRLTSYEQYF. Written as DNA, the CDR3 is TGTGCCAGCAGCCCCCGACTGACATCCTACGAGCAGTACTTC.

The chain recombines TRBV7-2 with TRBJ1-1; D ambiguous. The V gene lost 1 base and the J gene lost 5 bases, with 8 bases spanning the gap. The CDR3 totals 13 residues. The germline V gene encodes CDR1 SGHTA and CDR2 FQGNSA. The CDR3 loop reads CASSLVVETEAFF. In nucleotides, the CDR3 is TGTGCCAGCAGCTTAGTGGTGGAGACTGAAGCTTTCTTT.

V and J are TRBV30 and TRBJ2-2, with 7 positions matching TRBD2. The CDR3 runs 15 residues. Germline CDR1 reads GTSNPN; CDR2 reads SVGIG (reference sequence). V shed 8 bases and J 5 bases; nucleotides not matched to a gene: 14. CDR3 nucleotides: TGTGCCCTCAGTCGGGGGAGGGCCGAAACCGGGGAGCTGTTTTTT. Protein: CALSRGRAETGELFF.

This sequence joins TRBV29-1 and TRBJ1-5, with D possibly matching TRBD1 (5 bases). The V gene's germline CDR1 is SQVTM and CDR2 ANQGSEA. V was trimmed by 6 bases and J by 2 bases, leaving 14 bases between them. CDR3 size: 14 residues. CDR3 DNA: TGCAGCGTGCCTGGGACGGACGGCAATCAGCCCCAGCATTTT. Protein: CSVPGTDGNQPQHF.

The V and J genes are TRBV27 and TRBJ2-7; D perhaps matches TRBD2 (7 bases). Per the germline V gene, CDR1 is MNHEY and CDR2 is SMNVEV (reference sequence). Trimming took off 4 bases at V and 1 base at J, with 20 bases between the two ends. The CDR3 has 17 residues. The CDR3 bases are TGTGCCAGCAGTTCAGGGCTGGGGGGGCTGGGGTCCTACGAGCAGTACTTC. Amino acid sequence: CASSSGLGGLGSYEQYF.

This chain joins TRBV5-1 and TRBJ2-1; D possibly corresponds to TRBD2 (6 bases). This CDR3 region has 17 residues. Deletions cut 0 bases from V and 3 bases from J, with 16 bases between. Germline lookup yields CDR1 SGHRS and CDR2 YFSETQ. The CDR3 nucleotides are TGCGCCAGCAGCTTGGAAGGTGGGGACTGGGACTACAATGAGCAGTTCTTC. Protein sequence: CASSLEGGDWDYNEQFF.

This clone has only a few counts. The rearrangement joins TRBV5-1 to TRBJ2-7; 11 nucleotides agree with TRBD2. The germline CDR1 and CDR2 sequences are SGHRS and YFSETQ. The CDR3 has 15 amino acids. The V gene end was trimmed by 5 bases and the J gene end by 7 bases; junction bases not matched to a gene: 11. CDR3 region: CASSLLSGRGGEQYF. The CDR3 nucleotides read TGCGCCAGCAGTCTCCTTAGCGGGAGGGGAGGGGAGCAGTACTTC.

This clone was observed once. V gene TRBV6-1 combines with J gene TRBJ2-7; tentatively, D is TRBD1 or TRBD2 (5 bases each). With 1 base removed from V and 4 bases from J, the gap between germline ends came to 17 bases. The germline CDR1 and CDR2 sequences are MNHNS and SASEGT. CDR3 length equals 16 residues. CDR3 residues: CASSEETGPPKYEQYF. CDR3 bases: TGTGCCAGCAGTGAAGAAACGGGACCTCCTAAGTACGAGCAGTACTTC.

This clone has just a few counts. The V gene is TRBV10-3, the J gene TRBJ1-5; no definite D call. Germline CDR1 and CDR2: ENHRY and SYGVKD. V gave up 4 bases and J gave up 4 bases, with 8 bases separating them. The CDR3 runs 13 residues. CDR3 amino acids: CAISASRNQPQHF. The CDR3 coding sequence is TGTGCCATCAGTGCATCCAGGAATCAGCCCCAGCATTTT.

The sample holds a few counts of this clone. This chain links TRBV7-9 with TRBJ1-4; D may be TRBD1 (5 bases). V was trimmed by 6 bases and J by 8 bases, leaving 10 bases between them. Germline V gene lookup returns CDR1 SEHNR and CDR2 FQNEAQ (reference sequence). This CDR3 contains 12 residues. The CDR3 sequence: CASSRGGEKLFF. The CDR3 nucleotides are TGTGCCAGCAGTCGGGGGGGAGAAAAACTGTTTTTT.

V and J are TRBV5-1 and TRBJ2-7; perhaps D is TRBD1 or TRBD2 (5 bases each). The germline CDR1 and CDR2 sequences are SGHRS and YFSETQ. Trimming removed 4 bases at V and 1 base at J, with 15 bases between. The CDR3 totals 15 residues. In DNA, the CDR3 is TGCGCCAGCAGCCGGGACGTAGGTGGATCCTACGAGCAGTACTTC. Translation gives CASSRDVGGSYEQYF. Full variable domain (missing parts from reference TRBV5-1 and TRBJ2-7): KAGVTQTPRYLIKTRGQQVTLSCSPISGHRSVSWYQQTPGQGLQFLFEYFSETQRNKGNFPGRFSGRQFSNSRSEMNVSTLELGDSALYLCASSRDVGGSYEQYFGPGTRLTVT.

In its sample, this clone was seen a few times. The gene calls are TRBV19 and TRBJ2-2; the D gene is possibly TRBD2 (6 bases). Germline-derived CDR1 and CDR2 are LNHDA and SQIVND (reference sequence). The CDR3 runs 15 residues. The ends were cut back, 0 bases at V and 6 bases at J, with 11 bases in the middle. The CDR3 DNA is TGTGCCAGTAGTATAGAGCGGGGCGGCCCCGGGGAGCTGTTTTTT. Protein product: CASSIERGGPGELFF.

The chain recombines TRBV7-6 with TRBJ1-1; D uncertain. V dropped 2 bases and J dropped 1 base, with 11 bases sitting between them. Germline CDR1 SGHVS, CDR2 FNYEAQ. CDR3 size: 15 residues. CDR3 sequence (DNA): TGTGCCAGCAGCTTAAGCAGGATTCCGAACACTGAAGCTTTCTTT. It translates to CASSLSRIPNTEAFF.

V gene TRBV7-2 combines with J gene TRBJ2-1; no clear D gene. Deletions cut 5 bases from V and 5 bases from J, with 7 bases between. The length of the CDR3 is 12 residues. Germline V gene sequence: CDR1 SGHTA, CDR2 FQGNSA. CDR3 sequence reads: CASSPDHNEQFF. In DNA form, the CDR3 reads TGTGCCAGCAGCCCCGATCACAATGAGCAGTTCTTC. The full variable domain, in which reference TRBV7-2 and TRBJ2-1 provide the parts outside the CDR3, is GAGVSQSPSNKVTEKGKDVELRCDPISGHTALYWYRQSLGQGLEFLIYFQGNSAPDKSGLPSDRFSAERTGGSVSTLTIQRTQQEDSAVYLCASSPDHNEQFFGPGTRLTVL.

The rearrangement uses TRBV6-7 and TRBJ2-7; 9 bases line up with TRBD1. TRBV6-7 is known as an ORF, though its function is uncertain. V shed 5 bases and J 1 base; nucleotides not matched to a gene: 6. The CDR3 extends over 15 amino acids. The CDR3 DNA follows: TGTGCCAGCAGTGCCTGGGACAGGGAATCCTACGAGCAGTACTTC. Encoded protein: CASSAWDRESYEQYF.

The CDR3 loop reads CASSPPLAGNEQFF. The CDR3 region has the DNA TGCGCCAGCAGCCCCCCACTAGCGGGCAATGAGCAGTTCTTC. This chain connects TRBV4-1 to TRBJ2-1, with 9 bases matching TRBD2. The CDR3 has 14 amino acids. J was trimmed by 6 bases and V by 4 bases; bases with no gene match: 4. Looked up from germline, CDR1 is MGHRA and CDR2 is YSYEKL.